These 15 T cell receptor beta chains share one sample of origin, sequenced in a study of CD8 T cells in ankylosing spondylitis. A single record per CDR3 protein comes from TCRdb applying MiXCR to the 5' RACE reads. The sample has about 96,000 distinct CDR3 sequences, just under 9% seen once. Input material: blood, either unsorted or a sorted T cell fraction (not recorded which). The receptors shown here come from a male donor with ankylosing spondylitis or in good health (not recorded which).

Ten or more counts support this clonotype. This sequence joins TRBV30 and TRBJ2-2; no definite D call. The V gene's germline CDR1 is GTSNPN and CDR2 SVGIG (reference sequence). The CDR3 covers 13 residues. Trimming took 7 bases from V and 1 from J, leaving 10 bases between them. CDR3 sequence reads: CASPAGNTGELFF. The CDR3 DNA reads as TGTGCCTCCCCCGCCGGGAACACCGGGGAGCTGTTTTTT. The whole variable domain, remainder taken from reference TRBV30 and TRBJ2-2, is SQTIHQWPATLVQPVGSPLSLECTVEGTSNPNLYWYRQAAGRGLQLLFYSVGIGQISSEVPQNLSASRPQDRQFILSSKKLLLSDSGFYLCASPAGNTGELFFGEGSRLTVL.

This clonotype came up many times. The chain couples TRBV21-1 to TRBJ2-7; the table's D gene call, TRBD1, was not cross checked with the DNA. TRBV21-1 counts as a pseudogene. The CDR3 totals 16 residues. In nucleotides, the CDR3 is TGTGCCAGCAGCAACCCCCCCGGGACAGGCACCTACGAGCAGTACTTC. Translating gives CASSNPPGTGTYEQYF.

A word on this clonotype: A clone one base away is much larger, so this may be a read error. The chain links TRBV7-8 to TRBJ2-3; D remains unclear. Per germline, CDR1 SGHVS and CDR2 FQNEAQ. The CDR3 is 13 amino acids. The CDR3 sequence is CASNLFYGDTQYF. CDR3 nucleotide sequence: TGTGCCAGCAACTTATTTTATGGGGATACGCAGTATTTT.

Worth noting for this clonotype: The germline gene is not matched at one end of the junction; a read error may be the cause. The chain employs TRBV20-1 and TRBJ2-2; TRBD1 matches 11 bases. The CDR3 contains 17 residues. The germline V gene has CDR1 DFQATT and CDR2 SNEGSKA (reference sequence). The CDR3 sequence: CCATPSGTGGYTGELFF. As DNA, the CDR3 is TGCTGTGCTACCCCCTCCGGGACAGGGGGATACACCGGGGAGCTGTTTTTT.

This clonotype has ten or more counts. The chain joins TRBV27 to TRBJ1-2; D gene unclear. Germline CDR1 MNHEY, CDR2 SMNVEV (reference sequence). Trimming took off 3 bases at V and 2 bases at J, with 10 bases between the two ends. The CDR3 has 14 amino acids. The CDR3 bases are TGTGCCAGCAGTTTCCGAGGAGGAAACTATGGCTACACCTTC. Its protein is CASSFRGGNYGYTF.

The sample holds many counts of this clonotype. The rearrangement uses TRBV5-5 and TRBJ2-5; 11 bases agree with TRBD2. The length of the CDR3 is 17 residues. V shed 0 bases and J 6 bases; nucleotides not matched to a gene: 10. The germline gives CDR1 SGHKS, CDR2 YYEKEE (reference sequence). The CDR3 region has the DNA TGTGCCAGCAGCTTGGATCTGGCTAGCGGGGGGCGGAAGACCCAGTACTTC. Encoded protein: CASSLDLASGGRKTQYF. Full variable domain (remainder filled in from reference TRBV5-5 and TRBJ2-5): DAGVTQSPTHLIKTRGQQVTLRCSPISGHKSVSWYQQVLGQGPQFIFQYYEKEERGRGNFPDRFSARQFPNYSSELNVNALLLGDSALYLCASSLDLASGGRKTQYFGPGTRLLVL.

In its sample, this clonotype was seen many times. This CDR3 is CASIGTGGDTGELFF. The CDR3 bases are TGTGCCAGCATTGGGACAGGGGGCGACACCGGGGAGCTGTTTTTT. V and J are TRBV2 and TRBJ2-2, with 12 nucleotides matching TRBD1. CDR1 SNHLY and CDR2 FYNNEI come from the germline V gene. The V segment lost 7 bases and the J segment 3 bases; nucleotides outside the gene matches: 3. There are 15 residues in the CDR3.

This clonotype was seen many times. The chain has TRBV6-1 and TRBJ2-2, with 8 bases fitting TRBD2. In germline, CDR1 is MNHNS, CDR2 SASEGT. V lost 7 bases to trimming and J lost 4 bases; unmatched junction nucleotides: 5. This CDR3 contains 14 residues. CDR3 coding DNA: TGTGCCAGCAAACGGGGGACTAGCACCGGGGAGCTGTTTTTT. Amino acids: CASKRGTSTGELFF.

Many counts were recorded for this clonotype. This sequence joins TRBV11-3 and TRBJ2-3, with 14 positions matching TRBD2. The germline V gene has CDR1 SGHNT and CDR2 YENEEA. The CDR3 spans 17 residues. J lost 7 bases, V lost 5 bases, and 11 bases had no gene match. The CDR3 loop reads CASSGSGLAGVPHTQYF. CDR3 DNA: TGTGCCAGCAGCGGATCGGGACTAGCGGGGGTCCCCCATACGCAGTATTTT. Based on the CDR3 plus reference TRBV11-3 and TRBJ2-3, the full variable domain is EAGVVQSPRYKIIEKKQPVAFWCNPISGHNTLYWYLQNLGQGPELLIRYENEEAVDDSQLPKDRFSAERLKGVDSTLKIQPAELGDSAVYLCASSGSGLAGVPHTQYFGPGTRLTVL.

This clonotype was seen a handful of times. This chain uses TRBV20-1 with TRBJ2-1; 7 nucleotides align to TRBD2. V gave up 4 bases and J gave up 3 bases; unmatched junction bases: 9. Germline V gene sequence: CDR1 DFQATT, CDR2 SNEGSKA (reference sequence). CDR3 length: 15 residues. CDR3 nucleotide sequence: TGCAGTGCTACAGACACTAGCGCAGTCTACAATGAGCAGTTCTTC. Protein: CSATDTSAVYNEQFF.

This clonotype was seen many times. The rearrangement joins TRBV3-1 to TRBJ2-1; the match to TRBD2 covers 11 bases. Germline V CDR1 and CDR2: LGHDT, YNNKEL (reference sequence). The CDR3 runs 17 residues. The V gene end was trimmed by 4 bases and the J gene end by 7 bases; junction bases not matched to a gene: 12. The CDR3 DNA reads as TGTGCCAGCAGCCTTACACTAGCGGGGGCTATAGGGAATGAGCAGTTCTTC. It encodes CASSLTLAGAIGNEQFF.

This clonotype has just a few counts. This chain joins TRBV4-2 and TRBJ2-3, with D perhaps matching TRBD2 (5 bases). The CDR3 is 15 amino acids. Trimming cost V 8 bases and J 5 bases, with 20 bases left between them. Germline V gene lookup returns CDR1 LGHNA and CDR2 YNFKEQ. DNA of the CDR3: TGTGCCAGCTCATCGCTAACTCCCGAGGGAGATACGCAGTATTTT. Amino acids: CASSSLTPEGDTQYF.

The CDR3 nucleotides are TGTGCCAGCAGCCAAGATACCACCCAAGAGACCCAGTACTTC. It is translated as CASSQDTTQETQYF. The rearrangement joins TRBV3-1 to TRBJ2-5, with D unresolved. This CDR3 spans 14 amino acids. Between the trimmed V and J ends, which lost 0 bases and 1 base, there was a span of 6 bases. Per the germline V gene, CDR1 is LGHDT and CDR2 is YNNKEL (reference sequence).

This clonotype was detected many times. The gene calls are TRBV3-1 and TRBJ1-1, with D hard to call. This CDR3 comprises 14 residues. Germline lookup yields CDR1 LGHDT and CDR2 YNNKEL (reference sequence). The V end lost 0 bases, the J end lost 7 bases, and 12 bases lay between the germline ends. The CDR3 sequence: CASSQDPVPGEAFF. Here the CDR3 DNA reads TGTGCCAGCAGCCAAGATCCGGTCCCGGGTGAAGCTTTCTTT.

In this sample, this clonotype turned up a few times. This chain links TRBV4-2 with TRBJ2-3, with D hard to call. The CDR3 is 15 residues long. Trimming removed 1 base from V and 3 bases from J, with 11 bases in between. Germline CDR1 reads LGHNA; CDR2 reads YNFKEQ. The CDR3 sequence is CASSQVRGATDTQYF. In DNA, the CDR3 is TGTGCCAGCAGCCAAGTTCGAGGTGCAACAGATACGCAGTATTTT.